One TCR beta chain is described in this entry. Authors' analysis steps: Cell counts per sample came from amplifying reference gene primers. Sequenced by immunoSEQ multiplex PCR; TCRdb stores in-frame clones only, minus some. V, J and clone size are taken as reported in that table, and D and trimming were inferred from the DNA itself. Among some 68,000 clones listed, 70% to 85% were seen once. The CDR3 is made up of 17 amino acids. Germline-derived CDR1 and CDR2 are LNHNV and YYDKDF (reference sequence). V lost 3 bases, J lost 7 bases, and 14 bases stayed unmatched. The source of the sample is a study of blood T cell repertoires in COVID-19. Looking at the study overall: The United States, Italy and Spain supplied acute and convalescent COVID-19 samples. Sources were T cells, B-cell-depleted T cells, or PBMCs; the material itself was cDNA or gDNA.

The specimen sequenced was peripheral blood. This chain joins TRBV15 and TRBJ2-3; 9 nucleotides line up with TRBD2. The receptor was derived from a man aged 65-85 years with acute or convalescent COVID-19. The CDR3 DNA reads TGTGCCACCAGCAGGAAGAATAGGGAACTAGCGGGCAATACGCAGTATTTT. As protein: CATSRKNRELAGNTQYF.